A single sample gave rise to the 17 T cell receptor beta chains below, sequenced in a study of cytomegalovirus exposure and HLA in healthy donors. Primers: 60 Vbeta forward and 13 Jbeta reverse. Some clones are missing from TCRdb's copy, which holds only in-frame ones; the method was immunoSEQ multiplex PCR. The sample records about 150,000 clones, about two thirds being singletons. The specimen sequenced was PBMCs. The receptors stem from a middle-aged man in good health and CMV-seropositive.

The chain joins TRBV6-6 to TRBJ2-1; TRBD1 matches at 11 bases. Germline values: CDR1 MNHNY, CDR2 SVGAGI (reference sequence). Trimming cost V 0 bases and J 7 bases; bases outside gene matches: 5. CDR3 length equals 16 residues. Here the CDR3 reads CASSYSGDRGSNEQFF. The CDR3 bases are TGTGCCAGCAGTTACTCGGGGGACAGGGGGAGTAATGAGCAGTTCTTC.

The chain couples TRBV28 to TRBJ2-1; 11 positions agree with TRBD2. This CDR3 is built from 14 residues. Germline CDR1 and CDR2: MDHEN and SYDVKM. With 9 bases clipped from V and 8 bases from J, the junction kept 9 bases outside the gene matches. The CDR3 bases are TGTGCCAGTCGCACTAGCGGGAGTTTAGATGAGCAGTTCTTC. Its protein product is CASRTSGSLDEQFF. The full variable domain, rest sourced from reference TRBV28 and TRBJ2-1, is DVKVTQSSRYLVKRTGEKVFLECVQDMDHENMFWYRQDPGLGLRLIYFSYDVKMKEKGDIPEGYSVSREKKERFSLILESASTNQTSMYLCASRTSGSLDEQFFGPGTRLTVL.

CDR3 loop: CASSSSLSSGGSPGELFF. CDR3 sequence (DNA): TGTGCCAGCAGTTCCAGCTTAAGTAGCGGGGGGTCTCCCGGGGAGCTGTTTTTT. V is TRBV27 and J is TRBJ2-2; 10 bases align to TRBD2. The V and J ends lost 4 bases and 6 bases, in that order; junction bases with no gene match: 14. Germline V gene data show CDR1 as MNHEY and CDR2 as SMNVEV (reference sequence). The length of the CDR3 is 18 residues.

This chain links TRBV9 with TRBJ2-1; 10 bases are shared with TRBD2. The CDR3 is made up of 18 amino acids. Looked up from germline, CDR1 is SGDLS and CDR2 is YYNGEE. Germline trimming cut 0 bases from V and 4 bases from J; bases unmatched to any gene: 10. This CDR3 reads CASSVGPSGGRGYNEQFF. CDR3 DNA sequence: TGTGCCAGCAGCGTAGGCCCTAGCGGGGGCCGAGGATACAATGAGCAGTTCTTC.

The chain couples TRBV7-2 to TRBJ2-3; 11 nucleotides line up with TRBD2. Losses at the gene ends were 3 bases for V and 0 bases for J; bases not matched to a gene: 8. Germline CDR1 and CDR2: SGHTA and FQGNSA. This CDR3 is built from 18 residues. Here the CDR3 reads CASSFRGLAGPSTDTQYF. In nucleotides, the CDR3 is TGTGCCAGCAGCTTCCGCGGACTAGCGGGCCCTAGCACAGATACGCAGTATTTT.

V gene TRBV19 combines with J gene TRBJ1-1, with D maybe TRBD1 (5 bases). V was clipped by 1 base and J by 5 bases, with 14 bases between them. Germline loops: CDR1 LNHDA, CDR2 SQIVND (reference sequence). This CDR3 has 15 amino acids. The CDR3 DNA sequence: TGTGCCAGTAGTATAGTGGCAGGGAGGGGTACTGAAGCTTTCTTT. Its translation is CASSIVAGRGTEAFF. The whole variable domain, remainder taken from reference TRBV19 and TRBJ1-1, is DGGITQSPKYLFRKEGQNVTLSCEQNLNHDAMYWYRQDPGQGLRLIYYSQIVNDFQKGDIAEGYSVSREKKESFPLTVTSAQKNPTAFYLCASSIVAGRGTEAFFGQGTRLTVV.

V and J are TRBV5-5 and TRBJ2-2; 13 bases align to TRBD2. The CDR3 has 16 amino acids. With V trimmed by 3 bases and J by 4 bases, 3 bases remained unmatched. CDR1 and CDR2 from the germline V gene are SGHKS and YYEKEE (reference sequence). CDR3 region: CASSSTSGRFTGELFF. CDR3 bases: TGTGCCAGCAGCTCGACTAGCGGGAGGTTCACCGGGGAGCTGTTTTTT. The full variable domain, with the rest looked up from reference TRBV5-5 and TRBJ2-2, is DAGVTQSPTHLIKTRGQQVTLRCSPISGHKSVSWYQQVLGQGPQFIFQYYEKEERGRGNFPDRFSARQFPNYSSELNVNALLLGDSALYLCASSSTSGRFTGELFFGEGSRLTVL.

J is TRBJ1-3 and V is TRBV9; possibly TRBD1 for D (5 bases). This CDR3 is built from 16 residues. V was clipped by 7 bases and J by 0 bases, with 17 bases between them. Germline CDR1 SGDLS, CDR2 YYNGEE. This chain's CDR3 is CASAGEGFPSGNTIYF. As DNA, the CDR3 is TGTGCCAGCGCGGGGGAGGGGTTCCCCTCTGGAAACACCATATATTTT.

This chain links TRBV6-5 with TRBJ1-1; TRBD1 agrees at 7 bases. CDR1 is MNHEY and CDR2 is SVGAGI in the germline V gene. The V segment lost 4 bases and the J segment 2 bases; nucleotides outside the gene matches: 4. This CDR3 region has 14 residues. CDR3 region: CASSSWDSNTEAFF. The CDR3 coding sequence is TGTGCCAGCAGTTCCTGGGACAGCAACACTGAAGCTTTCTTT.

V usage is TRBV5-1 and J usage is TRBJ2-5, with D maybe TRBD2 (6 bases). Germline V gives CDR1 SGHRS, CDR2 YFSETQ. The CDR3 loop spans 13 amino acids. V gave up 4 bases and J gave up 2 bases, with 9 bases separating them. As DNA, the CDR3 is TGCGCCAGCAGCCCGGGACTGCAAGAGACCCAGTACTTC. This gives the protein CASSPGLQETQYF.

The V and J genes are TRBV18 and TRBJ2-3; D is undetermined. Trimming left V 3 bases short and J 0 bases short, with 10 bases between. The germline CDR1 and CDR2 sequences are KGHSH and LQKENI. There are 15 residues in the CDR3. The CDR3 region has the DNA TGTGCCAGCTCACCTAAGCGTTCTAGCACAGATACGCAGTATTTT. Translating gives CASSPKRSSTDTQYF.

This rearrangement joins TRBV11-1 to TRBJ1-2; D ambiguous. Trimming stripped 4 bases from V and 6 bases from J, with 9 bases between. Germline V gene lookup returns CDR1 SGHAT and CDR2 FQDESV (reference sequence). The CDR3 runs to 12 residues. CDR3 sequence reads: CASSSSQDGYTF. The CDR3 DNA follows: TGTGCCAGCAGCTCCTCTCAGGATGGCTACACCTTC.

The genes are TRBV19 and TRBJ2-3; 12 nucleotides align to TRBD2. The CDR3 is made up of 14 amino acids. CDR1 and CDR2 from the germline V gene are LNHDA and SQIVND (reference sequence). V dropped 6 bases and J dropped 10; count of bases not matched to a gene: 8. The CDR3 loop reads CASRASGGATAQYF. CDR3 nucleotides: TGTGCCAGTAGGGCTAGCGGGGGGGCAACGGCGCAGTATTTT.

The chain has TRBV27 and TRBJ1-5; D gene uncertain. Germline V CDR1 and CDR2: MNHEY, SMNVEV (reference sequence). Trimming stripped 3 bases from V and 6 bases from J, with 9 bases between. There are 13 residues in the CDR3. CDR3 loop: CASSFSRSQPQHF. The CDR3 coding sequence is TGTGCCAGCAGTTTTTCCCGTTCTCAGCCCCAGCATTTT.

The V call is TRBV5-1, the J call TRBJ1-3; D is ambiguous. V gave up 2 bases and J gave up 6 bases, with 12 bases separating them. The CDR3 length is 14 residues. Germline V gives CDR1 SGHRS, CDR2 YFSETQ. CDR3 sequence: CASSFPDSANTIYF. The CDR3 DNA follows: TGCGCCAGCAGCTTCCCAGACTCGGCAAACACCATATATTTT.

CDR3 in DNA: TGTGCCAGCAGTCCTCGTGGGCCCGGGGAGCTGTTTTTT. Translated: CASSPRGPGELFF. The J gene is TRBJ2-2, the V gene TRBV2, with D uncertain. The germline V and J ends were trimmed by 5 bases and 6 bases, with 10 bases remaining between them. The germline CDR1 and CDR2 sequences are SNHLY and FYNNEI. CDR3 length: 13 amino acids. The complete variable domain, with remaining parts taken from reference TRBV2 and TRBJ2-2, reads EPEVTQTPSHQVTQMGQEVILRCVPISNHLYFYWYRQILGQKVEFLVSFYNNEISEKSEIFDDQFSVERPDGSNFTLKIRSTKLEDSAMYFCASSPRGPGELFFGEGSRLTVL.

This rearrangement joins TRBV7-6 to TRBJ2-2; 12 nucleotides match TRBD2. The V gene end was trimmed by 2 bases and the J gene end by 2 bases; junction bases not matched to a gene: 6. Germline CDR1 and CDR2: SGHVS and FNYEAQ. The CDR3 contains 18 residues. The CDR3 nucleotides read TGTGCCAGCAGCTTACTAGCGGGGGGGCCGAGAAACACCGGGGAGCTGTTTTTT. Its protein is CASSLLAGGPRNTGELFF.